Here is one TCR beta chain with its context. Its target is not known. A multiplex PCR was run with 60 Vbeta primers and 13 Jbeta primers. Method: immunoSEQ multiplex PCR; TCRdb's copy keeps in-frame clones and lacks some. The sample records roughly 100,000 clones, about 12% being singletons. The sample belongs to a study of cytomegalovirus exposure and HLA in healthy donors. Study-wide findings and caveats: Upon later analysis, HLA-associated TCR beta chains proved more clonally expanded than other, equally common chains. 150 to 200 TCR beta chains were listed as cytomegalovirus-associated.

The germline gives CDR1 MNHEY, CDR2 SVGAGI. V lost 0 bases to trimming and J lost 3 bases; unmatched junction nucleotides: 5. The CDR3 spans 15 residues. What was sequenced was PBMCs. The clonotype originates from a man aged 35-49 years in good health and CMV-seropositive. The chain carries TRBV6-5 and TRBJ2-7; 7 bases agree with TRBD1. The CDR3 sequence: CASSYSLTGNYEQYF. The DNA of the CDR3 is TGTGCCAGCAGTTACTCCCTGACAGGGAACTACGAGCAGTACTTC.